Below, 9 T cell receptor beta chains from the same sample are listed, as sequenced in a study of cytomegalovirus exposure and HLA in healthy donors. PCR amplification relied on 60 Vbeta primers (plus 13 Jbeta primers). Profiled with immunoSEQ multiplex PCR; TCRdb holds only in-frame clones, not every one. The sample has more than 30,000 clones; 60% to 70% are singletons. The sample comprised PBMCs. The source is a middle-aged man in good health and CMV-seropositive.

This clone was seen only a few times. The chain carries TRBV19 and TRBJ2-1, with 9 bases lining up with TRBD2. Germline CDR1 and CDR2: LNHDA and SQIVND (reference sequence). With V trimmed by 8 bases and J by 7 bases, 12 bases remained unmatched. CDR3 length equals 15 residues. The CDR3 loop is CASRSLPSGVNEQFF. CDR3 sequence (DNA): TGTGCCAGTCGTAGTCTTCCTAGCGGGGTTAATGAGCAGTTCTTC.

This clone showed up just once. The J gene is TRBJ2-4, the V gene TRBV7-2, with 8 bases lining up with TRBD1. This CDR3 contains 16 residues. CDR1 is SGHTA and CDR2 is FQGNSA in the germline V gene. V was pared by 5 bases and J by 2 bases, with 8 bases of the junction left unmatched. The CDR3 DNA reads TGTGCCAGCAGCCCTGACAGGGGCGGCACCAAAAACATTCAGTACTTC. Amino acids: CASSPDRGGTKNIQYF.

This rearrangement joins TRBV25-1 to TRBJ1-2, with no clear D. The V gene lost 0 bases and the J gene lost 2 bases, with 7 bases spanning the gap. This CDR3 region has 14 residues. Germline lookup yields CDR1 MGHDK and CDR2 SYGVNS. CDR3 sequence: CASSEYRQNYGYTF. For the CDR3, the DNA is TGTGCCAGCAGTGAATACAGGCAGAACTATGGCTACACCTTC.

In this sample, this clone turned up a few times. The gene calls are TRBV5-4 and TRBJ1-1; D not certain. The V end was cut by 6 bases, the J end by 5 bases, with 17 bases between. From germline, CDR1 is SGHNT and CDR2 YYREEE (reference sequence). This CDR3 spans 14 amino acids. The DNA of the CDR3 is TGTGCCAGCAATCCCGGCCGGGGTGAAACTGAAGCTTTCTTT. Amino acids: CASNPGRGETEAFF. The variable domain in full, completed from reference TRBV5-4 and TRBJ1-1, reads ETGVTQSPTHLIKTRGQQVTLRCSSQSGHNTVSWYQQALGQGPQFIFQYYREEENGRGNFPPRFSGLQFPNYSSELNVNALELDDSALYLCASNPGRGETEAFFGQGTRLTVV.

This chain joins TRBV6-1 and TRBJ1-5; the D is unclear. Germline V gene sequence: CDR1 MNHNS, CDR2 SASEGT. V was trimmed by 6 bases and J by 5 bases, leaving 11 bases between them. This CDR3 region has 13 residues. CDR3 coding DNA: TGTGCCAGCAGCCCCGGGAGCCATCAGCCCCAGCATTTT. This gives the protein CASSPGSHQPQHF.

By proportion, this clone is medium-sized. Distinct nucleotide sequences in the sample also encode this CDR3. The chain recombines TRBV6-1 with TRBJ2-7; 11 bases are shared with TRBD2. The V and J ends lost 2 bases and 0 bases, in that order; junction bases with no gene match: 0. This CDR3 comprises 15 residues. Per the germline V gene, CDR1 is MNHNS and CDR2 is SASEGT. The chain's CDR3 is CASSELAGGSYEQYF. As DNA, the CDR3 is TGTGCCAGCAGTGAACTAGCGGGGGGCTCCTACGAGCAGTACTTC.

In nucleotides, the CDR3 is TGTGCCAGCAGCTTAGCGGACAAATACAATGAGCAGTTCTTC. Translated: CASSLADKYNEQFF. V usage is TRBV11-2 and J usage is TRBJ2-1, with D possibly TRBD1 on 5 matching bases. V was shortened by 1 base and J by 4 bases, with 8 bases between the two germline ends. The length of the CDR3 is 14 residues. Germline V gene sequence: CDR1 SGHAT, CDR2 FQNNGV.

J is TRBJ2-1 and V is TRBV19; D may be TRBD2 (7 bases). CDR3 length equals 16 residues. V shed 5 bases and J shed 9 bases, with 23 bases lying between them. The germline gives CDR1 LNHDA, CDR2 SQIVND (reference sequence). The CDR3 nucleotides read TGTGCCAGTAGTCAACGACTAGGGGGGGGGCAAGGTGAGCAGTTCTTC. This encodes CASSQRLGGGQGEQFF.

The chain combines TRBV6-6 with TRBJ1-2; 8 bases match TRBD1. V was clipped by 7 bases and J by 12 bases; unmatched bases: 7. This CDR3 has 11 residues. Germline-derived CDR1 and CDR2 are MNHNY and SVGAGI (reference sequence). In DNA form, the CDR3 reads TGTGCCAGCAATTTGGACAGGGTAAACACCTTC. Its translation is CASNLDRVNTF.